This T cell receptor (beta chain) was identified during a study of shared clonotypes between healthy human individuals. Study in general: The donors, two women and a few men, were aged 18 to 49.

Study observations and caveats: Since donors were few, the genetic and exposure-history diversity represented was limited.

Once extracted for a subset, genomic DNA was divided evenly among several immunoSEQ plates. Clones were sequenced by immunoSEQ multiplex PCR, and TCRdb holds only the in-frame ones, with some missing. The profile covers fewer than 600,000 clones, with 70% to 80% appearing a single time and 13% taken by the ten largest. This CDR3 has 15 residues. The ends lost 5 bases at V and 3 bases at J; junction bases unmatched: 5. Germline lookup yields CDR1 LNHDA and CDR2 SQIVND (reference sequence). About this clone: Its antigen is not identified.

The rearrangement uses TRBV19 and TRBJ2-5, with 11 bases fitting TRBD2. The sequence derives from a woman aged 40 to 49 in good health. Some clones in this sample may be carry-over from other donors' samples. Sequenced: PBMCs. The chain's CDR3 is CASSSRGLAEETQYF. In nucleotides, the CDR3 is TGTGCCAGTAGTTCCAGGGGACTAGCGGAAGAGACCCAGTACTTC.